The entry below gives a single T cell receptor beta chain sequence along with its context. This clone was observed a handful of times. The specificity of this receptor is unknown. The input lacks base qualities; no much larger clone sits a single base away. The cohort comprised 710 or so healthy bone marrow donors. Cohort members were all nominally healthy when sampled, although unrecorded immune exposures were likely present. The donor tested CMV seronegative and was one of the 352 seronegative cohort members. A peripheral blood sample was provided by each donor, and peripheral blood mononuclear cells were used for TCR beta sequencing. The Qiagen DNeasy Blood Extraction Kit was used to extract genomic DNA from the blood cell samples. Library method: the immunoSEQ multiplex PCR assay. The multiplex PCR relied on a mix of 60 forward primers for TCR Vbeta segments and 13 reverse primers for TCR Jbeta segments. The CDR3 region of rearranged TCR beta genes was amplified from genomic DNA with a multiplex PCR assay. The Illumina HiSeq System was used to sequence the amplified TCR beta libraries as 87-base-pair reads. On the study's bioinformatics: In a later analysis, some 80 million unique TCR beta chains were counted across the 690 or so repertoires, and about 10 million of these chains were shared by at least two donors. Raw reads were error-corrected and collapsed into unique sequences with a nearest-neighbor algorithm that merged closely related sequences to remove PCR and sequencing errors. CDR3 sequences were aligned to IMGT reference sequences to assign V, D and J gene segments. For a sequence to be retained, a match of at least six nucleotides was required to both a V gene segment and a J gene segment. Rearrangements were called productive when the CDR3 lacked stop codons and stayed in frame with V and J; all others were non-productive. Following IMGT convention, CDR3 was defined as the stretch from the second conserved V-encoded cysteine up to the conserved J-encoded phenylalanine. The earlier analysis of fewer than 750 of the donors excluded sequences that lacked an unambiguous match to a single V gene segment. In an earlier analysis of some 590 of the donors, a V segment was called functional when productive rearrangements were above 56.7%, and segregating when the standard deviation between donors exceeded 5%. A statistical classification framework was developed to diagnose cytomegalovirus status using the catalog of TCR beta chain sequences. In a later analysis, V and J genes were assigned by comparing TCR nucleotide sequences against IMGT/GENE-DB human TR gene sequences. Using the TCRdist pipeline, a later analysis assigned CDR3 sequences along with most-parsimonious VDJ recombination scenarios. A later analysis defined each TCR beta chain by its CDR3 amino acid sequence plus V-gene family, and excluded reads lacking a unique V-gene family. In a later analysis, a few hundred highly shared, low-generation-probability nucleotide sequences were removed to address suspected cross-contamination and a sequencing artifact. For each public chain, a later analysis derived a clonal expansion index from normalized ranks of inferred template counts within each repertoire. Generation probabilities in a later analysis came from a VDJ recombination model fitted to out-of-frame rearrangements, and those results were checked against IGoR. In a later analysis, hypergeometric tests were used to score TCR-TCR, TCR-HLA and TCR-CMV co-occurrence, with a repertoire-size bias correction applied to TCR pairs. False discovery rates were estimated in a later analysis by permuting HLA or CMV assignments 20 times. A later analysis grouped co-occurring TCRs with DBSCAN, adding TCRdist sequence similarity when clustering within HLA-allele-positive subsets. Repertoires with fewer than 30,000 or more than 120,000 public chains were left out of co-occurrence clustering, as were several repertoires with anomalous nucleotide sharing. Drawn from immuneACCESS, this table holds only the in-frame rearrangements with V and J called that TCRdb kept. Clones are partly lost; checked studies trace under half to an unresolved V gene and leave the rest unexplained. D and trimming come from the DNA, and the V and J calls and clone size come from that table. For this sample there are about 220,000 clones; 75% appear just once. In total, the top ten clones hold less than 2% of the sample.

This sample was included in a study of cytomegalovirus exposure and HLA in healthy donors listed by TCRdb under 2017. Background for the entire study: In an earlier analysis of fewer than 750 of the donors, 276 Gb of sequence data and about 110 million unique TCR beta sequences from 150 million to 200 million T cells were reported. An early release that covered about 600 HLA-typed donors contained approximately 300 gigabases of sequencing data and approximately 85 million unique TCR sequences. Of the 300 to 400 genotyped donors, approximately 83% fell in the genetic ancestry cluster associated with self-reported Caucasian donors. The study aimed to test whether signatures of past pathogen exposure could be identified by cataloging public T cell receptors. The study used immunosequencing to profile the T cell repertoires of around 600 subjects and linked those repertoires to cytomegalovirus serostatus. Besides the first cohort of approximately 710 subjects, a separate validation cohort made up of 120 or so different subjects was used. To predict cytomegalovirus infection status, the study brought together high-throughput TCR immunosequencing, statistical association of individual TCRs with disease status, and machine learning. A later analysis re-examined previously published TCR beta repertoires from roughly 650 donors and added high-resolution HLA genotyping to investigate patterns of TCR occurrence. Rather than using new phenotypic data, the later analysis identified candidate immune exposures from TCR beta sequences and from how often those sequences occurred across donors. An earlier analysis of 587 of the donors applied high-throughput TCR beta sequencing to assess whether each TCR beta V gene segment acted as functional or pseudogenic. Donor age, sex, ethnicity and CMV serostatus were compiled alongside the repertoire data. A later genetic analysis took genome-wide SNP genotypes for about 55% of the 666 donors and used that subset as a discovery cohort. All discovery cohort repertoires had been generated on a single sequencing platform. Both class I and class II loci were covered by HLA typing, at four-digit resolution. The number of donors typed differed by locus, with 629-630 for A, B, C, DRB1 and DQB1, roughly 520 for DQA1, 600 to 610 for DPA1, and around 430 for DPB1. About 5 DR-DQ haplotypes were handled as single units for association and clustering, since linkage in the cohort was strong. Among 300 to 500 genotyped donors of the cohort, an average of about 220,000 unique TCR beta nucleotide sequences was sequenced per donor, of which about 19% were non-productive.

Per the germline V gene, SGHRS is the CDR1 and YFSETQ is the CDR2. V and J are trimmed by 0 bases and 9 bases, and the gene matches miss 9 bases of the junction. Its CDR3 holds 17 amino acids, cysteine through phenylalanine. Only CDR3 DNA is held: 51 bases, read in frame from base 1. Summary of the overall study and its limitations: Cytomegalovirus status was reported to be diagnosed by the classifier with high specificity and sensitivity in both the original and validation cohorts. In an earlier analysis of roughly 500 of the donors, most TCR beta V segments appeared in productive rearrangements about 87% or about 30% of the time, broadly matching IMGT annotations. A total of some 180 TCR beta chains were listed by the study as associated with cytomegalovirus. A few of the identified cytomegalovirus-associated TCR beta chains were confirmed in vitro to be specific for cytomegalovirus antigens. Correlated functional status among segregating V segments might be attributable to linkage disequilibrium, but an unknown experimental factor could not be ruled out. A later analysis associated 16,951 TCR beta sequences with specific HLA alleles at a false discovery rate of 0.05. Over 15 rarely observed V segments, including chromosome 9 orphons, were excluded from the earlier analysis of about 500 of the donors because counts were too low. When HLA alleles, especially DR and DQ, strongly co-occurred, attributing TCR associations to individual alleles was difficult. A later analysis found that TCR association rates varied across HLA loci, with DRB1 alleles showing the most associated TCRs and HLA-C alleles the fewest. Compared with the 666-donor mean, donors in an Asian-associated ancestry cluster had fewer N-insertions in productive TCRs, according to a later genetic analysis. A later analysis found that most CMV-associated TCR beta chains appeared HLA-restricted, with HLA associations seemingly driven largely by CMV exposure. While some public TCRs were present in many individuals, most TCR sequences turned up only very rarely across donors. In a later analysis, HLA-associated TCR beta chains were found to be more clonally expanded and to have lower generation probabilities than equally common non-associated chains. HLA typing was unavailable for some donors at each locus, so association tests used only the typed subset. V-gene and J-gene trimming of TCR beta chains was associated with a missense DCLRE1C variant in a later genetic analysis, and the association was replicated in an independent cohort. A cluster of highly shared sequence variants was judged likely to represent a technical artifact of the sequencing pipeline. Only TCR beta chains were sequenced in this cohort, and the absence of alpha or paired-chain data limited detectable features. A later analysis reported that several top co-occurrence clusters appeared linked to parvovirus B19, influenza, CMV and Epstein-Barr virus. Roughly uniform sequencing depth across donors was assumed in presence/absence analyses, although this assumption may not hold. A further reported finding was that TCR beta sequences accurately predicted the HLA-A and HLA-B alleles for most subjects in the first cohort. For the cohort, immune exposure information was limited to CMV serostatus. The 87-base-pair reads could not distinguish some IMGT-functional V segments, including TRBV6-2 and TRBV6-3, so those segments were excluded. The authors suggested that the approach could potentially be generalized to other disease states and immunological phenotypes.

This receptor was obtained from a woman under 40 in good health and CMV-seronegative. The sample was PBMCs. Here the chain combines TRBV5-1 and TRBJ2-1; 13 junctional bases match TRBD2. At the DNA level, the sequence is TGCGCCAGCAGCTTGGACTGGACTAGCGGGAGTTTGGGTGAGCAGTTCTTC. It is translated as CASSLDWTSGSLGEQFF.